This TCR beta chain appears in the sequencing data of a study of breast tumors, draining lymph nodes, adjacent tissues. Study results and limitations: Compared with lymph nodes, tumors were less diverse; compared with nontumor tissue, more.

Germline V CDR1 and CDR2: SGHTA, FQGNSA. The CDR3 length is 14 residues, termini included. Details on this clonotype: What it recognizes is unknown. This is likely a read error, given that the CDR3 carries no conserved phenylalanine or tryptophan at its end. It is unclear where the CDR3 begins or ends on the DNA, so no DNA is shown, and the CDR3 is as TCRdb lists it.

TCRdb itself ran the multiplex PCR reads through MiXCR, one entry per CDR3 protein. The sample records just under 65,000 distinct CDR3 sequences, approximately 54% being singletons. Sequenced sample: breast tumor tissue. The chain couples TRBV7-2 to TRBJ2-5; the table's D call, TRBD2, has no DNA check behind it. The sequence was collected from a female donor with breast cancer. Some clones in this sample may be carry-over from other donors' samples. The CDR3 loop reads CASSVRLAGDPPNT.